This entry concerns a single T cell receptor (beta chain). These data originate in a study of blood T cell repertoires in COVID-19. Patients at the Seattle site were enrolled during active infection and followed longitudinally. The CDR3 consists of 18 residues. Germline values: CDR1 SGHRS, CDR2 YFSETQ. Germline trimming cut 0 bases from V and 6 bases from J; bases unmatched to any gene: 14. TCRdb's table, derived via immunoSEQ multiplex PCR, lists solely in-frame clones and lacks some. Of approximately 230,000 clones in the sample, about 91% were seen once. The chain carries TRBV5-1 and TRBJ2-1, with 8 nucleotides matching TRBD1. The receptor comes from a woman in her twenties or thirties with COVID-19, enrolled during active disease. The material sequenced was peripheral blood. CDR3 amino acids: CASSLEGVTGTGGNEQFF. The CDR3 nucleotides read TGCGCCAGCAGCTTGGAAGGGGTCACCGGGACAGGCGGCAATGAGCAGTTCTTC.